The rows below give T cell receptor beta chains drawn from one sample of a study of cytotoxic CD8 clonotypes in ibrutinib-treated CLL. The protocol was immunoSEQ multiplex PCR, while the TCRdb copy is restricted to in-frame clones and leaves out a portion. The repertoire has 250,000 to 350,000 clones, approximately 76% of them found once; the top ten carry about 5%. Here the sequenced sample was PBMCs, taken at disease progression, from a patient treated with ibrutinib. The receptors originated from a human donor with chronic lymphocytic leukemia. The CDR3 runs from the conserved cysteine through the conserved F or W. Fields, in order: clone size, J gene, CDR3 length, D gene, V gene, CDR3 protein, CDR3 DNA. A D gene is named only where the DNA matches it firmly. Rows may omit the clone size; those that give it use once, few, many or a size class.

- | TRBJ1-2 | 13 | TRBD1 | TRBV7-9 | CATSGDRDYGYTF | TGTGCCACATCAGGGGACAGGGACTATGGCTACACCTTC
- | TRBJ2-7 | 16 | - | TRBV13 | CASSGSRGRSSYEQYF | TGTGCCAGCAGCGGATCCCGGGGCCGGAGCTCCTACGAGCAGTACTTC
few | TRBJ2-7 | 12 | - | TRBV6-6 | CASRPAGYEQYF | TGTGCCAGCAGACCGGCCGGCTACGAGCAGTACTTC
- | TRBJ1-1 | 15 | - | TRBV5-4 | CASSLARGVYTEAFF | TGTGCCAGCAGCTTGGCCCGAGGGGTTTACACTGAAGCTTTCTTT
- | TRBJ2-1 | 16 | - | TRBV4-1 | CASSQDLDWGNNEQFF | TGCGCCAGCAGCCAAGATTTGGATTGGGGAAACAATGAGCAGTTCTTC
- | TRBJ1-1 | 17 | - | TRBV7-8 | CASSLVFHGHTNTEAFF | TGTGCCAGCAGCTTAGTGTTTCATGGGCACACGAACACTGAAGCTTTCTTT
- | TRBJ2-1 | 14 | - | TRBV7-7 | CASSLSQGSDEQFF | TGTGCCAGCAGCTTAAGCCAGGGGAGCGATGAGCAGTTCTTC
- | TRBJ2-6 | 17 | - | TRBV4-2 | CASSQDGRGSGANVLTF | TGTGCCAGCAGCCAAGATGGCAGGGGCTCTGGGGCCAACGTCCTGACTTTC
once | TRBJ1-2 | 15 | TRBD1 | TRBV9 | CASSVEGQGSYGYTF | TGTGCCAGCAGCGTAGAGGGACAGGGGTCCTATGGCTACACCTTC
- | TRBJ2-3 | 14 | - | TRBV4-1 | CASNLGAATDTQYF | TGCGCCAGCAATCTGGGGGCGGCCACAGATACGCAGTATTTT
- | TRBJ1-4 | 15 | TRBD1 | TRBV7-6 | CASSYTGGTNEKLFF | TGTGCCAGCAGCTACACAGGGGGCACTAATGAAAAACTGTTTTTT
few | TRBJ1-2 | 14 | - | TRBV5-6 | CASSLGQETYGYTF | TGTGCCAGCAGCTTGGGACAGGAGACCTATGGCTACACCTTC
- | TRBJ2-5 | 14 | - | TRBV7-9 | CASTTGASGKTQYF | TGTGCCAGCACCACGGGGGCTAGCGGAAAGACCCAGTACTTC
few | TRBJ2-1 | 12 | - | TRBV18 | CASSPVKNEQFF | TGTGCCAGCTCACCGGTGAAGAATGAGCAGTTCTTC
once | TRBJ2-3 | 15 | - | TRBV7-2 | CASSLVHQSGDTQYF | TGTGCCAGCAGCTTAGTCCACCAAAGCGGGGATACGCAGTATTTT
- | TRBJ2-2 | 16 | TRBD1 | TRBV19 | CASSFGQGVGTGELFF | TGTGCCAGTAGTTTCGGACAGGGCGTAGGAACCGGGGAGCTGTTTTTT
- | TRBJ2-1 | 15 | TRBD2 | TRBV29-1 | CSSGTSGRADNEQFF | TGCAGCTCGGGGACTAGCGGGAGGGCCGACAATGAGCAGTTCTTC
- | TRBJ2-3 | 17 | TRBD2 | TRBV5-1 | CASSLDFVLAGADTQYF | TGCGCCAGCAGCTTGGACTTCGTTTTAGCGGGGGCAGATACGCAGTATTTT
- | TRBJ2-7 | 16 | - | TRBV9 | CASSISGGLTSYEQYF | TGTGCCAGCAGCATCTCTGGGGGCTTGACCTCCTACGAGCAGTACTTC
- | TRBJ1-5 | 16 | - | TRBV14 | CASSQATGSGNQPQHF | TGTGCCAGCAGCCAAGCTACAGGGAGTGGCAATCAGCCCCAGCATTTT
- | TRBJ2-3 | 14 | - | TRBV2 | CASKPDSSTDTQYF | TGTGCCAGCAAGCCCGACTCTAGCACAGATACGCAGTATTTT
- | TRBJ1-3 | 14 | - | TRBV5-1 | CASSLGRDGNTIYF | TGCGCCAGCAGCTTGGGCAGGGATGGAAACACCATATATTTT
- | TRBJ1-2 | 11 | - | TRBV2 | CASKEYYGYTF | TGTGCCAGCAAGGAGTACTATGGCTACACCTTC
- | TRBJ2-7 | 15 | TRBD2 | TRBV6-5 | CASSAPGLAGWEQYF | TGTGCCAGCAGCGCACCCGGACTAGCGGGGTGGGAGCAGTACTTC
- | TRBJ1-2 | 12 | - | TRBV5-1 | CASSLEDYGYTF | TGCGCCAGCAGCTTGGAAGACTATGGCTACACCTTC
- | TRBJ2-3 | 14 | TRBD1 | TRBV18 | CASSPRQGDDTQYF | TGTGCCAGCTCACCTCGACAGGGAGATGATACGCAGTATTTT
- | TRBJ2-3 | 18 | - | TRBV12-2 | CASRLWTGAAGTTDTQYF | TGTGCAAGTCGCTTATGGACGGGGGCTGCCGGGACCACAGATACGCAGTATTTT
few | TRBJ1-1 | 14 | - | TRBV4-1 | CASSQEDVSSEAFF | TGCGCCAGCAGCCAAGAAGACGTTTCGTCTGAAGCTTTCTTT
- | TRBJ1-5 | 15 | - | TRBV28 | CASSLSGLSNQPQHF | TGTGCCAGCAGTTTGTCCGGGTTAAGCAATCAGCCCCAGCATTTT
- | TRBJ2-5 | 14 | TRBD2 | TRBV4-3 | CASSQGGSQETQYF | TGCGCCAGCAGCCAAGGCGGGAGTCAAGAGACCCAGTACTTC
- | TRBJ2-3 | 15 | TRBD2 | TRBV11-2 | CASSSLGGSLDTQYF | TGTGCCAGCAGCTCCCTAGGCGGGAGTCTAGATACGCAGTATTTT
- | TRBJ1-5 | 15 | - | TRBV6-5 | CASRRGSRSDQPQHF | TGTGCCAGCAGGAGGGGGTCCCGGTCGGATCAGCCCCAGCATTTT
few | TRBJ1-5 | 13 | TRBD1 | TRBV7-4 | CASSLDRAQPQHF | TGTGCCAGCAGCCTAGACAGGGCTCAGCCCCAGCATTTT
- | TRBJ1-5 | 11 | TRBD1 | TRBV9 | CASSGNRGWHF | TGTGCCAGCAGCGGCAACAGGGGTTGGCATTTT
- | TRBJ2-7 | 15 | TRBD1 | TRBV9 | CASSVRTGGFYEQYF | TGTGCCAGCAGCGTTAGGACAGGGGGCTTCTACGAGCAGTACTTC
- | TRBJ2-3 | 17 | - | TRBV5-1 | CASSLATRGGSTDTQYF | TGCGCCAGCAGCTTGGCTACTAGAGGGGGTAGCACAGATACGCAGTATTTT
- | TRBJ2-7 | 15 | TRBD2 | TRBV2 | CASSERLAGAYEQYF | TGTGCCAGCAGTGAACGGCTAGCGGGAGCCTACGAGCAGTACTTC
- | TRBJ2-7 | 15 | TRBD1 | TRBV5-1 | CASSRETGGPTEQYF | TGCGCCAGCAGCAGAGAGACAGGGGGACCTACAGAGCAGTACTTC
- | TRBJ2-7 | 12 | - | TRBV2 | CASRAGGYEQYF | TGTGCCAGCAGGGCAGGGGGGTACGAGCAGTACTTC
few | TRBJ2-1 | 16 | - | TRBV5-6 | CASSLGAFRVVNEQFF | TGTGCCAGCAGCCTGGGAGCTTTCAGGGTGGTCAATGAGCAGTTCTTC
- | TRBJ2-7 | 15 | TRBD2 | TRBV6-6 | CASSYSTGGKYEQYF | TGTGCCAGCAGTTACTCTACCGGGGGGAAATACGAGCAGTACTTC
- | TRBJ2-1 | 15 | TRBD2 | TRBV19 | CASSATSGSVDEQFF | TGTGCCAGTAGTGCGACTAGCGGGTCGGTAGATGAGCAGTTCTTC
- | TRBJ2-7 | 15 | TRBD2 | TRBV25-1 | CASSLRGTSVYEQYF | TGTGCCAGCAGCTTACGAGGGACTAGCGTTTACGAGCAGTACTTC
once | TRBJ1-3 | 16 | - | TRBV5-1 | CASSLGEKSSGNTIYF | TGCGCCAGCAGCTTGGGGGAAAAGAGCTCTGGAAACACCATATATTTT
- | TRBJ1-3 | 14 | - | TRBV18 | CASFRASSGNTIYF | TGTGCCAGCTTTAGGGCGTCCTCTGGAAACACCATATATTTT
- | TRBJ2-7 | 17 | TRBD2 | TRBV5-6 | CASSLTGTSRNPYEQYF | TGTGCCAGCAGCTTAACCGGGACTAGCAGAAACCCCTACGAGCAGTACTTC
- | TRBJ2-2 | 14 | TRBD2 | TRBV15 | CAASGTTDTGELFF | TGTGCCGCGTCGGGGACTACAGACACCGGGGAGCTGTTTTTT
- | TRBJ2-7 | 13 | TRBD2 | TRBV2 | CAHRASGSYEQYF | TGTGCCCACAGGGCTAGCGGGAGTTACGAGCAGTACTTC
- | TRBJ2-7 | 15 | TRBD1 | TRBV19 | CASRRGQGDSYEQYF | TGTGCCAGTAGGAGAGGACAGGGTGACTCCTACGAGCAGTACTTC
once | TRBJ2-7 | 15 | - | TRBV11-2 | CASSLGQGNTGEQYF | TGTGCCAGCAGCTTAGGCCAGGGAAACACTGGAGAGCAGTACTTC
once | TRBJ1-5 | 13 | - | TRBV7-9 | CASSLWGNQPQHF | TGTGCCAGCAGCTTATGGGGGAATCAGCCCCAGCATTTT
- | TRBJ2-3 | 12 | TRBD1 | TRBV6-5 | CASSYRGHTQYF | TGTGCCAGCAGTTACAGGGGGCATACGCAGTATTTT
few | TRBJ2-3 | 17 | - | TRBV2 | CASSGSGSLAGTDTQYF | TGTGCCAGCAGTGGCAGCGGGTCCTTGGCCGGCACAGATACGCAGTATTTT
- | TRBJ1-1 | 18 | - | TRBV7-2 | CASSSLMGRWGFNTEAFF | TGTGCCAGCAGCTCCCTGATGGGACGTTGGGGTTTTAACACTGAAGCTTTCTTT
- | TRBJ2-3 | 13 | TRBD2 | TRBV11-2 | CASAEPPGGTQYF | TGTGCCAGCGCCGAGCCCCCGGGGGGAACGCAGTATTTT
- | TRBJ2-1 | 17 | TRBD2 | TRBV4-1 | CASSREGAGVIYNEQFF | TGCGCCAGCAGCCGGGAGGGTGCGGGAGTAATCTACAATGAGCAGTTCTTC
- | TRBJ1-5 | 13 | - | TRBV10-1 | CASSEGRHQPQHF | TGCGCCAGCAGTGAGGGCAGGCATCAGCCCCAGCATTTT
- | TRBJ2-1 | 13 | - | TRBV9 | CASSVGGAGEQFF | TGTGCCAGCAGCGTAGGAGGGGCCGGTGAGCAGTTCTTC
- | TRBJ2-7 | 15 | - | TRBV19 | CASSIGGANSYEQYF | TGTGCCAGTAGTATAGGAGGGGCTAACTCCTACGAGCAGTACTTC
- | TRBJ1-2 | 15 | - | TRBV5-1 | CASSPGTPSDYGYTF | TGCGCCAGCAGCCCCGGGACGCCAAGTGACTATGGCTACACCTTC